This T cell receptor beta chain was retrieved from a study of CD8 T cells in Susac syndrome (dated by TCRdb to about 2019). The study in broad terms: Repertoire sequencing was used to test whether CD8+ T cell activation and differentiation in Susac syndrome was antigen driven. The study compared CD8+ T cell repertoire clonality among 12 healthy donors, around 14 Susac syndrome patients and roughly 16 multiple sclerosis patients. Results the study describes overall, beyond this receptor: The TCR sequencing and HLA analysis was acknowledged to have included a relatively small number of individuals.

RNA was extracted using the RNeasy kit, and roughly 0.5 to 1 microgram was reverse transcribed with random hexamers. The immunoSEQ multiplex PCR assay, which covers 54 Vbeta and 13 Jbeta segments, was used to amplify TCR beta CDR3 regions. PCR amplification bias was corrected using a synthetic template baseline for primer optimization and computational correction. On the study's bioinformatics: Only productive sequences were kept, with reads annotated to V, D and J genes according to IMGT and analyzed in immunoSEQ Analyzer. Clonality was computed as one minus Shannon entropy normalized by log2 of the number of productive unique sequences. For each patient and control, public and private clones were evaluated within the 100 most prevalent clones. Clones were defined as Susac-specific if absent from the healthy and MS cohorts, from 1052 published viral clones and from other ImmuneACCESS disease sequences. In-frame beta chains were kept once TCRdb had trimmed the public reads at Q25 with fastp and called clones with MiXCR. Entries that share a CDR3 protein sequence are merged under the most common genes and DNA. TCRdb's processing, not the authors', yielded these V and J calls. This sample lists approximately 300,000 distinct CDR3 sequences; around 89% were detected once. The ten top clones hold 0.18% of the sample.

A remark on this clonotype: Its antigen remains undetermined. No base-level quality is on record; no much larger clone is a single base apart.

Peripheral blood CD8+ and CD4+ T cells from healthy donors, Susac syndrome patients and multiple sclerosis patients were profiled by high-throughput TCR beta sequencing. The multiple sclerosis controls were treatment-naive patients whose relapsing-remitting disease, either stable or active, fulfilled the revised McDonald criteria. Bulk CD8+ and CD4+ T cells were purified by magnetic negative isolation, whereas CD8+ TEMRA cells were enriched by FACS. Blood was collected in EDTA tubes and processed within 24 hours, with PBMCs isolated through density gradient centrifugation. PBMCs intended for TCR sequencing were cryopreserved in liquid nitrogen and thawed later in a water bath at 37 degrees C. A purity of at least 90% was achieved for sorted or isolated CD4+, CD8+ and CD8+ TEMRA cells. Relative to germline, V is 8 bases shorter and J is 2 bases shorter, with 21 bases between their ends. The CDR3 covers 16 residues, taking in both the cysteine and the phenylalanine. Only CDR3 DNA is held: 48 bases, read in frame from base 1. Based on the germline V gene (reference sequence), the CDR1 and CDR2 sequences are SEHNR and FQNEAQ.

This TCR was sampled from a human donor with multiple sclerosis. The sequenced sample consisted of CD8+ T cells from PBMCs. The V and J segments used are TRBV7-9 and TRBJ1-2, and possibly TRBD1, on 6 matching bases. In nucleotides, the sequence is TGTGCCAGCCATTTTTTAAGGGACACCCTCAACTATGGCTACACCTTC. It codes for CASHFLRDTLNYGYTF.